The text below deals with one T cell receptor beta chain. Once RNA had been extracted, it was reverse transcribed into cDNA to act as the sequencing template. Repertoires were generated with immunoSEQ multiplex PCR, while TCRdb's copy carries only in-frame clones and drops some. The sample includes roughly 150,000 clones, more than 45% of them seen just once. Germline assignment: CDR1 SEHNR and CDR2 FQNEAQ (reference sequence). Trimming removed 0 bases at V and 9 bases at J, with 18 bases between. The CDR3 consists of 17 residues. This record belongs to a study of CD8+ T cells in alopecia areata. The clonotype was recovered from a human donor with alopecia areata. The chain has TRBV7-9 and TRBJ2-6; no clear D. Sequencing input: CD4+ T cells sorted from blood. The CDR3 protein is CASSLARFTASRNVLTF. CDR3 coding DNA: TGTGCCAGCAGCTTAGCGCGGTTCACAGCTTCGCGCAACGTCCTGACTTTC. Drawing the rest from reference TRBV7-9 and TRBJ2-6, the complete variable domain is DTGVSQNPRHKITKRGQNVTFRCDPISEHNRLYWYRQTLGQGPEFLTYFQNEAQLEKSRLLSDRFSAERPKGSFSTLEIQRTEQGDSAMYLCASSLARFTASRNVLTFGAGSRLTVL.